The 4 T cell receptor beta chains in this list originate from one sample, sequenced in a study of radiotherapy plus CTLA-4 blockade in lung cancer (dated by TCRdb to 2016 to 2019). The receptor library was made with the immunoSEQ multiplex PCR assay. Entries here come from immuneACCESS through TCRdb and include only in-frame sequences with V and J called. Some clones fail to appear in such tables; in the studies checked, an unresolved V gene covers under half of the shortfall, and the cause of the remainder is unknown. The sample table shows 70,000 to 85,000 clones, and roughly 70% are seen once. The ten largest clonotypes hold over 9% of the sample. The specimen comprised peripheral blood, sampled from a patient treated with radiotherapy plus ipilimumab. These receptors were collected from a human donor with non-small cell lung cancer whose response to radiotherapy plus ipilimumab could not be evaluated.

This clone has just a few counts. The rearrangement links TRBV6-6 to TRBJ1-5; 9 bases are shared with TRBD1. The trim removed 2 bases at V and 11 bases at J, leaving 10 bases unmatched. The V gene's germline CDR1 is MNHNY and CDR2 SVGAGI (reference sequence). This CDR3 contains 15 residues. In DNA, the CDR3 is TGTGCCAGCAGTTACGGGACAGGGTTTACAAAGGCCCAGCATTTT. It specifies CASSYGTGFTKAQHF.

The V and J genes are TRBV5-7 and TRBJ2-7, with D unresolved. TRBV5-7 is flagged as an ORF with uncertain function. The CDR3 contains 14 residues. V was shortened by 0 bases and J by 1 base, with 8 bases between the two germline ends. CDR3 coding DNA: TGTGCCAGCAGCTTGGGTCCAGATTCCTACGAGCAGTACTTC. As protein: CASSLGPDSYEQYF.

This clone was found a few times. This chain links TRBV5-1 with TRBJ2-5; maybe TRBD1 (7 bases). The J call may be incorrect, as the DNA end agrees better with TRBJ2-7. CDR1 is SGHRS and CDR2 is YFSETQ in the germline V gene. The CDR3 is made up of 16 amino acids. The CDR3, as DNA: TGCGCCAGCAGAGACGGAGGGGGGACAGCCGCCTACGAGCAGTACTTC. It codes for CASRDGGGTAAYEQYF.

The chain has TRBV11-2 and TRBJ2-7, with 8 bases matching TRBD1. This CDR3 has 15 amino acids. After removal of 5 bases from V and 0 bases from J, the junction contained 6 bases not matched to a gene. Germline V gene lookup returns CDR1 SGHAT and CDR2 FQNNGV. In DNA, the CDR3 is TGTGCCAGCAGCCTTGGGACAGGAAGCTCCTACGAGCAGTACTTC. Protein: CASSLGTGSSYEQYF. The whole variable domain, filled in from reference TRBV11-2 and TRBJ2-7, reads EAGVAQSPRYKIIEKRQSVAFWCNPISGHATLYWYQQILGQGPKLLIQFQNNGVVDDSQLPKDRFSAERLKGVDSTLKIQPAKLEDSAVYLCASSLGTGSSYEQYFGPGTRLTVT.